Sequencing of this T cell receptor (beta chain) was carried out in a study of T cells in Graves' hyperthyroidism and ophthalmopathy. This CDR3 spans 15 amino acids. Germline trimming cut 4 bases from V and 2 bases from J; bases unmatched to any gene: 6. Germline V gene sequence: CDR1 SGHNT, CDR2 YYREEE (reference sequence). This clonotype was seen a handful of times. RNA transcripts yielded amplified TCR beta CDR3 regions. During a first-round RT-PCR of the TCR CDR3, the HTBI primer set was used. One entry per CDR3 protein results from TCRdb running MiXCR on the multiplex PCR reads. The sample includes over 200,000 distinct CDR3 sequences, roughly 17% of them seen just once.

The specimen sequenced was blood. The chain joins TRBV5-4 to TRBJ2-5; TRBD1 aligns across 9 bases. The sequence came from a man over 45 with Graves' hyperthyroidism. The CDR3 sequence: CASSAPGQGQETQYF. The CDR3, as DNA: TGTGCCAGCAGCGCACCCGGACAGGGGCAAGAGACCCAGTACTTC.